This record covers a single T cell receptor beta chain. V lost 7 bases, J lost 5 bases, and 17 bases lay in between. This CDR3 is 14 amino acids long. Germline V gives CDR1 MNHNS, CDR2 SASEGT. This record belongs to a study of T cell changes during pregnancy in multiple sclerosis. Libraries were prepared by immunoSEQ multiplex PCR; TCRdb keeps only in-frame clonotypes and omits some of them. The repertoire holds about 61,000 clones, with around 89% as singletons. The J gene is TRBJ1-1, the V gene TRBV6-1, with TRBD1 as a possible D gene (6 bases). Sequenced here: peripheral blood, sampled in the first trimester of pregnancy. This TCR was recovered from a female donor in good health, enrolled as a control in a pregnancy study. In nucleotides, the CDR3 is TGTGCCAGCATCCGGGACACCTTAACTACTGAAGCTTTCTTT. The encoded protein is CASIRDTLTTEAFF.